Listed below are T cell receptor beta chains from one sample, sequenced in a study of regulatory T cells in long-lasting Graves disease. In TCRdb, the multiplex PCR reads were re-called with MiXCR into one record per CDR3 protein. In the table there are around 450,000 distinct CDR3 sequences, 20% to 25% of which are singletons. Material: peripheral blood mononuclear cells (PBMCs), obtained when the disease was refractory, from a patient treated with antithyroid drugs. These receptors were taken from a female donor with Graves disease. Each CDR3 is given with its conserved first and last residue. The order of the fields is V gene, D gene, clone size, J gene, CDR3 protein, CDR3 DNA. The D gene is left open where the match is weak. Clone sizes are given selectively: once, few, many, or a class where the clone is expanded.

v_call: TRBV7-9
d_call: TRBD1
clone_size: many
j_call: TRBJ2-7
cdr3_aa: CARTAGGHFSYEQYF
cdr3_nt: TGTGCCAGGACGGCAGGGGGCCACTTCTCCTACGAGCAGTACTTC

v_call: TRBV5-1
d_call: -
clone_size: -
j_call: TRBJ1-6
cdr3_aa: CASSSSGPQGSPLHF
cdr3_nt: TGCGCCAGCAGCTCGTCCGGGCCTCAAGGTTCACCCCTCCACTTT

v_call: TRBV9
d_call: -
clone_size: few
j_call: TRBJ2-2
cdr3_aa: CASSTRTDAPNTGELFF
cdr3_nt: TGTGCCAGCAGCACCCGGACGGACGCTCCGAACACCGGGGAGCTGTTTTTT

v_call: TRBV20-1
d_call: -
clone_size: many
j_call: TRBJ2-7
cdr3_aa: CSARELGSYEQYF
cdr3_nt: TGCAGTGCTAGAGAGCTGGGCTCCTACGAGCAGTACTTC

v_call: TRBV19
d_call: -
clone_size: -
j_call: TRBJ1-5
cdr3_aa: CASSIDGQNNQSQHF
cdr3_nt: TGTGCCAGTAGTATAGACGGACAGAACAATCAGTCCCAGCATTTT

v_call: TRBV12-3/TRBV12-4
d_call: -
clone_size: many
j_call: TRBJ1-1
cdr3_aa: CASRHRYLRNTEAFF
cdr3_nt: TGTGCCAGCAGACACAGGTACCTCAGGAACACTGAAGCTTTCTTT

v_call: TRBV3-1
d_call: -
clone_size: few
j_call: TRBJ1-5
cdr3_aa: CASSQDHPAFVGTQPQHF
cdr3_nt: TGTGCCAGCAGCCAAGATCATCCGGCTTTTGTCGGGACTCAGCCCCAGCATTTT

v_call: TRBV6-1
d_call: -
clone_size: -
j_call: TRBJ1-4
cdr3_aa: CASSEVLSEAARRKLF
cdr3_nt: TGTGCCAGCAGTGAAGTGCTGAGTGAGGCGGCGAGACGGAAACTTTTT

v_call: TRBV19
d_call: -
clone_size: -
j_call: TRBJ2-7
cdr3_aa: CASSGTSLREQYF
cdr3_nt: TGTGCCAGCTCCGGGACTTCTCTCCGCGAGCAGTACTTC

v_call: TRBV20-1
d_call: TRBD2
clone_size: many
j_call: TRBJ2-5
cdr3_aa: CSARRLANQETQYF
cdr3_nt: TGCAGTGCTAGGAGACTAGCGAACCAAGAGACCCAGTACTTC

v_call: TRBV28
d_call: -
clone_size: many
j_call: TRBJ1-2
cdr3_aa: CASSLGDYYGYTF
cdr3_nt: TGTGCCAGCAGTTTAGGGGATTACTATGGCTACACCTTC

v_call: TRBV14
d_call: -
clone_size: many
j_call: TRBJ1-6
cdr3_aa: CASSQDFASPLHF
cdr3_nt: TGTGCCAGCAGCCAAGATTTCGCCTCACCCCTCCACTTT

v_call: TRBV19
d_call: TRBD1
clone_size: few
j_call: TRBJ1-2
cdr3_aa: CASSIFWDRGYGYTF
cdr3_nt: TGTGCCAGTAGTATTTTCTGGGACAGGGGCTATGGCTACACCTTC

v_call: TRBV2
d_call: -
clone_size: many
j_call: TRBJ2-5
cdr3_aa: CASSEDMGETQYF
cdr3_nt: TGTGCCAGCAGCGAGGACATGGGGGAGACCCAGTACTTC

v_call: TRBV11-2
d_call: -
clone_size: -
j_call: TRBJ1-1
cdr3_aa: CASSFHENTEAFF
cdr3_nt: TGTGCCAGCAGCTTTCATGAGAACACTGAAGCTTTCTTT

v_call: TRBV6-1
d_call: TRBD1
clone_size: many
j_call: TRBJ1-1
cdr3_aa: CASRGRTGITEAFF
cdr3_nt: TGTGCCAGCAGGGGGAGGACAGGTATAACTGAAGCTTTCTTT

v_call: TRBV5-6
d_call: TRBD2
clone_size: -
j_call: TRBJ2-7
cdr3_aa: CASSFGRETVYEQYF
cdr3_nt: TGTGCCAGCAGCTTTGGGAGGGAGACAGTCTACGAGCAGTACTTC

v_call: TRBV7-2
d_call: -
clone_size: few
j_call: TRBJ1-3
cdr3_aa: CASSSSRDSSGNTMYF
cdr3_nt: TGTGCCAGCAGCTCATCCAGGGACTCCTCTGGAAACACCATGTATTTT

v_call: TRBV6-1
d_call: -
clone_size: -
j_call: TRBJ1-1
cdr3_aa: CASRSTGDTEAFF
cdr3_nt: TGTGCCAGCAGATCGACAGGCGACACTGAAGCTTTCTTT

v_call: TRBV20-1
d_call: -
clone_size: few
j_call: TRBJ2-7
cdr3_aa: CSARVTDDYEQYF
cdr3_nt: TGCAGTGCTAGAGTGACCGACGACTACGAGCAGTACTTC

v_call: TRBV5-4
d_call: TRBD1
clone_size: -
j_call: TRBJ1-1
cdr3_aa: CASHRGSGTKAFF
cdr3_nt: TGTGCCAGCCACAGGGGATCCGGCACTAAAGCTTTCTTT

v_call: TRBV11-2
d_call: -
clone_size: few
j_call: TRBJ2-7
cdr3_aa: CASSPATFNEQYF
cdr3_nt: TGTGCCAGCAGCCCTGCGACCTTCAACGAGCAGTACTTC

v_call: TRBV5-1
d_call: -
clone_size: few
j_call: TRBJ2-7
cdr3_aa: CASSSSGEYEQYF
cdr3_nt: TGCGCCAGCAGCTCCTCAGGAGAGTACGAGCAGTACTTC

v_call: TRBV4-3
d_call: TRBD1
clone_size: -
j_call: TRBJ1-2
cdr3_aa: CASSHPWDSAYGYTF
cdr3_nt: TGCGCCAGCAGCCATCCGTGGGACAGCGCCTATGGCTACACCTTC

v_call: TRBV3-1
d_call: -
clone_size: -
j_call: TRBJ2-7
cdr3_aa: CASSYGRGKDGYEQYF
cdr3_nt: TGTGCCAGCAGCTATGGGCGGGGAAAGGATGGCTACGAGCAGTACTTC

v_call: TRBV3-1
d_call: TRBD2
clone_size: -
j_call: TRBJ2-2
cdr3_aa: CASSQDRTSAAGELFF
cdr3_nt: TGTGCCAGCAGCCAAGACCGGACTAGCGCAGCCGGGGAGCTGTTTTTT

v_call: TRBV28
d_call: TRBD1
clone_size: -
j_call: TRBJ2-3
cdr3_aa: CASSSPQGGLLYTDTQYF
cdr3_nt: TGTGCCAGCAGTTCCCCACAGGGGGGATTACTCTACACAGATACGCAGTATTTT

v_call: TRBV5-1
d_call: -
clone_size: few
j_call: TRBJ2-7
cdr3_aa: CASSPGGDGYEQYF
cdr3_nt: TGCGCCAGCAGCCCCGGAGGGGACGGCTACGAGCAGTACTTC

v_call: TRBV6-5
d_call: -
clone_size: many
j_call: TRBJ2-7
cdr3_aa: CASSYAGTYEQYF
cdr3_nt: TGTGCCAGCAGTTACGCGGGAACCTACGAGCAGTACTTC

v_call: TRBV15
d_call: -
clone_size: -
j_call: TRBJ2-2
cdr3_aa: CATSRGGRDGDTGKLFF
cdr3_nt: TGTGCCACCAGCAGAGGGGGTAGGGACGGCGACACCGGGAAGCTGTTTTTT

v_call: TRBV6-5
d_call: -
clone_size: many
j_call: TRBJ1-6
cdr3_aa: CASSYSSRGLVTLNSPLHF
cdr3_nt: TGTGCCAGCAGTTACTCTTCCCGAGGACTAGTTACGCTCAATTCACCCCTCCACTTT

v_call: TRBV7-9
d_call: -
clone_size: -
j_call: TRBJ1-1
cdr3_aa: CASSLIVWAEAAEAFF
cdr3_nt: TGTGCCAGCAGCTTAATCGTGTGGGCCGAAGCCGCTGAAGCTTTCTTT

v_call: TRBV28
d_call: -
clone_size: -
j_call: TRBJ2-1
cdr3_aa: CASSPGSSYNEQFF
cdr3_nt: TGTGCCAGCAGTCCCGGGAGCTCCTACAATGAGCAGTTCTTC

v_call: TRBV3-1
d_call: -
clone_size: -
j_call: TRBJ2-1
cdr3_aa: CASSQDQLGASQFF
cdr3_nt: TGTGCCAGCAGCCAAGATCAGCTGGGGGCATCGCAGTTCTTC

v_call: TRBV28
d_call: -
clone_size: many
j_call: TRBJ2-1
cdr3_aa: CASSPGTPHWKFF
cdr3_nt: TGTGCCAGCAGTCCGGGGACACCCCACTGGAAGTTCTTC

v_call: TRBV6-1
d_call: TRBD2
clone_size: -
j_call: TRBJ2-7
cdr3_aa: CASSAGTSGDF
cdr3_nt: TGTGCCAGCAGCGCCGGGACTAGCGGGGACTTC

v_call: TRBV28
d_call: -
clone_size: many
j_call: TRBJ2-7
cdr3_aa: CASSLIGGSYEQYF
cdr3_nt: TGTGCCAGCAGTTTAATAGGGGGATCCTACGAGCAGTACTTC

v_call: TRBV27
d_call: -
clone_size: many
j_call: TRBJ1-2
cdr3_aa: CASGQTYYGYTF
cdr3_nt: TGTGCCAGCGGACAGACTTACTATGGCTACACCTTC

v_call: TRBV12-5
d_call: -
clone_size: -
j_call: TRBJ1-3
cdr3_aa: CASGLILGSSGNTIYF
cdr3_nt: TGTGCTAGTGGTTTGATTCTCGGGAGCTCTGGAAACACCATATATTTT

v_call: TRBV20-1
d_call: TRBD1
clone_size: few
j_call: TRBJ2-7
cdr3_aa: CSASRRQGGHEQYF
cdr3_nt: TGCAGTGCTAGTCGTCGACAGGGCGGACACGAGCAGTACTTC

v_call: TRBV7-9
d_call: -
clone_size: -
j_call: TRBJ1-5
cdr3_aa: CASSPFGGGSNQPQHF
cdr3_nt: TGTGCCAGCAGCCCCTTTGGGGGGGGGAGCAATCAGCCCCAGCATTTT

v_call: TRBV12-3/TRBV12-4
d_call: -
clone_size: many
j_call: TRBJ2-5
cdr3_aa: CASSLRAVQETQYF
cdr3_nt: TGTGCCAGCAGTTTACGAGCAGTCCAAGAGACCCAGTACTTC